The 2 T cell receptor beta chains below were found in one sample sequenced in a study of blood T cells in healthy people across ages (dated by TCRdb to between 2014 and 2016). The library was produced with 5' RACE. TCRdb names Illumina HiSeq 2500 as the instrument used. A second PCR of about 7 to 12 cycles was run with a J-beta primer mix and a sample-barcoded 5' primer. The raw public reads went through TCRdb reprocessing: fastp at Q25, MiXCR clone calling, in-frame beta chains kept. When rows share a CDR3 protein, they turn into one entry using the most common DNA and genes. This sample comprises about 970,000 distinct CDR3 sequences, roughly half of them detected only once. The top ten hold over 20% of the sample. The sample comprised blood. The receptor source for this set is a woman aged 55 to 70 in good health.

As to this clonotype: A junction end diverges from the germline sequence, so it may reflect a read error. V gene TRBV7-2 combines with J gene TRBJ2-7; 9 nucleotides align to TRBD2. The CDR3 sequence is 15 residues long. In germline, CDR1 is SGHTA, CDR2 FQGNSA. The CDR3 is CAGSFRPLAGREQYF. CDR3 bases: TGTGCCGGCAGCTTTAGGCCTCTAGCGGGACGCGAGCAGTACTTC.

There are many counts of this clonotype. CDR3 amino acids: CASSLQGAGQPQHF. The CDR3 DNA follows: TGTGCCAGCAGTTTACAGGGGGCCGGTCAGCCCCAGCATTTT. V usage is TRBV12-3 or TRBV12-4 and J usage is TRBJ1-5, with 8 bases aligning to TRBD1. This CDR3 has 14 amino acids. The trim removed 2 bases at V and 6 bases at J, leaving 3 bases unmatched.